The 8 T cell receptor beta chains below were found in one sample sequenced in a study of post-analysis software for immune sequencing data. The authors incorporated unique molecular identifiers into the TCR beta cDNA libraries. Each CDR3 protein is one row after TCRdb ran MiXCR on the PCR reads. The table records about 820,000 distinct CDR3 sequences, roughly 50% of them present only once. Study-wide points: Included in a set of five TRBV segments more frequent in patients than controls were TRBV5-6, TRBV5-1 and TRBV20-1.

No antigens are known for them. Sequencing used blood. The receptors were gathered from a girl aged 5-17 years with multiple sclerosis.

The rearrangement joins TRBV29-1 to TRBJ1-1, with a possible D match to TRBD1 (5 bases). V shed 4 bases and J shed 2 bases, with 11 bases lying between them. There are 13 residues in the CDR3. CDR1 and CDR2 from the germline V gene are SQVTM and ANQGSEA. CDR3 sequence (DNA): TGCAGCGTTGGCGGGGGACTAAACACTGAAGCTTTCTTT. It yields the protein CSVGGGLNTEAFF.

A few counts support this clonotype. The chain carries TRBV10-1 and TRBJ2-7; the match to TRBD1 covers 7 bases. J gave up 1 base and V 6 bases, and 9 bases lay outside the gene matches. This CDR3 is 15 amino acids long. The germline CDR1 and CDR2 sequences are WNHNN and SYGVQD (reference sequence). In DNA form, the CDR3 reads TGCGCCAGCAGCGCCTCCTTACAGGGGTCCTACGAGCAGTACTTC. It yields the protein CASSASLQGSYEQYF.

The chain employs TRBV20-1 and TRBJ2-5; the D gene could be TRBD1 or TRBD2 (6 bases each). The CDR3 runs to 13 residues. Germline values: CDR1 DFQATT, CDR2 SNEGSKA (reference sequence). V was pared by 6 bases and J by 4 bases, with 15 bases between. CDR3 sequence: CSAPKGGGETQYF. The CDR3 DNA reads TGCAGTGCCCCGAAGGGGGGAGGAGAGACCCAGTACTTC.

The gene calls are TRBV12-3 or TRBV12-4 and TRBJ1-1, with 7 bases identical to TRBD1. The ends lost 7 bases at V and 3 bases at J; junction bases unmatched: 8. This CDR3 is 14 amino acids long. CDR3 DNA sequence: TGTGCCAGCAACGATGACCAGGGGGACACTGAAGCTTTCTTT. Translation: CASNDDQGDTEAFF.

In this sample, this clonotype turned up a few times. The V and J genes are TRBV12-3 or TRBV12-4 and TRBJ1-2; 9 nucleotides align to TRBD1. Trimming took 1 base from V and 6 from J; bases not matched to a gene: 9. The CDR3 extends over 16 amino acids. The CDR3 nucleotides are TGTGCCAGCAGTTTAGAGGGGGGGGGACAGGGTGATGGCTACACCTTC. Translation gives CASSLEGGGQGDGYTF.

The V call is TRBV7-2, the J call TRBJ2-5; TRBD2 might be the D (5 bases). From germline, CDR1 is SGHTA and CDR2 FQGNSA. V was trimmed by 1 base and J by 4 bases, leaving 13 bases between them. CDR3 size: 15 residues. The CDR3 sequence: CASSLERHLGETQYF. DNA for the CDR3: TGTGCCAGCAGCTTAGAGCGGCACCTTGGAGAGACCCAGTACTTC.

This clonotype was found a few times. The chain couples TRBV29-1 to TRBJ2-5; 7 bases fit TRBD1. Germline V gene lookup returns CDR1 SQVTM and CDR2 ANQGSEA. The CDR3 contains 12 residues. After removal of 7 bases from V and 1 base from J, the junction contained 3 bases not matched to a gene. The CDR3 region has the DNA TGCAGCGCCCACAGGGGCCAAGAGACCCAGTACTTC. This gives the protein CSAHRGQETQYF.

V gene TRBV6-1 combines with J gene TRBJ2-7; TRBD1 is a possible D gene (6 bases). Germline values: CDR1 MNHNS, CDR2 SASEGT. The germline V and J ends were trimmed by 6 bases and 0 bases, with 24 bases remaining between them. There are 18 residues in the CDR3. This CDR3 reads CASRRKTGSGRFSYEQYF. CDR3 DNA sequence: TGTGCCAGCAGACGCAAAACAGGGTCCGGAAGATTCTCCTACGAGCAGTACTTC.